Detailed here is one T cell receptor (beta chain). What it binds is unknown. The V and J ends lost 1 base and 11 bases respectively, with 15 bases between them. Germline CDR1 and CDR2: SGHTS and YDEGEE. This CDR3 has 13 residues. Healthy controls were blood donor buffy coats. This entry is derived from a study of STAT5B mutations in CD4+ large granular lymphocyte leukemia. Study context: The CDR3 'QG' motif was associated with a particular HLA allele among healthy donors.

Study results and caveats: Top patient clones used TRBV06 genes more often: 8/27 versus 2/35 in controls. Patient CD4-sorted repertoires stayed more clonal than healthy ones after leukemic-clone removal.

Assay: immunoSEQ multiplex PCR; the TCRdb copy retains only in-frame clones and omits some. The profile shows fewer than 40,000 clones, less than 85% of them singletons. The clonotype was recovered from a human donor in good health. The chain links TRBV5-8 to TRBJ1-1; TRBD1 might be the D (5 bases). Sequenced sample: CD4+ T cells from blood buffy coats. CDR3 nucleotide sequence: TGTGCCAGCAGCTTGTTTCGACAGCACGGGGCTTTCTTT. This translates into CASSLFRQHGAFF.